This T cell receptor (beta chain) was profiled in a study of T cell responses to AZD1222 COVID-19 vaccine. Overall study findings and caveats: A mostly white British donor set with more females was recruited, and clonal diversity was possibly underestimated. Spike-specific TCR repertoires showed rising breadth and depth after two AZD1222 doses.

Clones were sequenced by immunoSEQ multiplex PCR, and TCRdb holds only the in-frame ones, with some missing. The repertoire has roughly 200,000 clones, around nine tenths of them found once; the top ten carry 3.6%. Notes on this clone: Its target is not known.

The TCR comes from an adult who received the MenACWY meningococcal vaccine as a control. Specimen: peripheral blood, collected 28 days after the second dose of the MenACWY control vaccine.

CDR3 sequence (DNA): TGTGCCAGCAGTGACTCGATAGATGGGCGGAACGGGGCAGATACGCAGTATTTT. Protein: CASSDSIDGRNGADTQYF. This chain joins TRBV6-4 and TRBJ2-3, with D possibly TRBD2 on 5 matching bases. The germline V and J ends were trimmed by 0 bases and 4 bases, with 20 bases remaining between them. Germline-derived CDR1 and CDR2 are MRHNA and SNTAGT. The CDR3 loop spans 18 amino acids.